This TCR beta chain was identified in a study of shared clonotypes between healthy human individuals. The CDR3 spans 15 residues. V lost 2 bases and J lost 3; bases outside the gene matches: 5. CDR1 SGHRS and CDR2 YFSETQ come from the germline V gene. Libraries were prepared by immunoSEQ multiplex PCR; TCRdb keeps only in-frame clonotypes and omits some of them. The sample comprises about 380,000 clones, about 96% of which are singletons, and about 0.32% rests with the top ten. The V gene is TRBV5-1, the J gene TRBJ1-2; TRBD1 matches at 9 bases. This sequence was found in a man between 25 and 39 years old in good health. The sample taken for sequencing was memory CD8+ T cells sorted from blood. Subset defined: CD45RO+ cells pooled with CCR7-negative TemRA cells. CDR3 region: CASSFSGTGYYGYTF. DNA of the CDR3: TGCGCCAGCAGCTTTTCCGGGACAGGGTACTATGGCTACACCTTC. The variable domain in full, completed from reference TRBV5-1 and TRBJ1-2, reads KAGVTQTPRYLIKTRGQQVTLSCSPISGHRSVSWYQQTPGQGLQFLFEYFSETQRNKGNFPGRFSGRQFSNSRSEMNVSTLELGDSALYLCASSFSGTGYYGYTFGSGTRLTVV.